This T cell receptor (beta chain) emerged from a study of cytomegalovirus exposure and HLA in healthy donors. Regarding the study as a whole: In a later analysis, a missense DCLRE1C variant was linked to TCR beta V- and J-gene trimming. Most sequenced TCRs were rare (though some public TCRs occurred in many donors).

The V and J ends lost 2 bases and 0 bases, in that order; junction bases with no gene match: 5. The CDR3 length is 16 residues. The germline CDR1 and CDR2 sequences are MGHDK and SYGVNS. Amplification used 60 Vbeta primers and 13 Jbeta primers. Measured with immunoSEQ multiplex PCR; TCRdb has only the in-frame clones, and not every one. The sample gives about 100,000 clones, over 9.5% of which show up once; 5.8% is in the top ten. There are a few counts of this clone. No antigen is known for it. The chain uses TRBV25-1 and TRBJ1-1; 8 bases map to TRBD1. This clonotype was obtained from a man aged 40-49 years in good health and CMV-seropositive. Material for sequencing was PBMCs. The CDR3 region has the DNA TGTGCCAGCAGTGAAAGTGACAGGGGAATGAACACTGAAGCTTTCTTT. Amino acids: CASSESDRGMNTEAFF.